This TCR beta chain was found in a study of blood T cells in healthy people across ages. For this clonotype: A much more abundant neighbour one base away suggests this may be a read error.

Next came a second PCR, run for 7 to 11 cycles, which used a sample-barcoded 5' primer along with a J-beta primer mix. Template switching added a 12-random-nucleotide identifier to every cDNA molecule. TCRdb reanalysed the 5' RACE reads using MiXCR and keeps one entry per CDR3 protein. The table lists some 900,000 distinct CDR3 sequences, around 48% of them singletons. Germline lookup yields CDR1 LGHDT and CDR2 YNNKEL (reference sequence). This CDR3 contains 15 residues. Trimming at V came to 4 bases and at J to 2 bases, leaving 5 bases not matched to a gene. This TCR was sampled from a man younger than 40 in good health. The rearrangement uses TRBV3-1 and TRBJ2-7; 10 bases fit TRBD2. The source material was blood. Here the CDR3 DNA reads TGTGCCAGCAGCCCATCTAGCGGGGGAACCTACGAGCAGTACTTC. This gives the protein CASSPSSGGTYEQYF.